The clone carrying this T cell receptor beta chain turned up a few times. The antigen is not known. The source of the sample is a study of T cells in Graves' hyperthyroidism and ophthalmopathy. Study-wide findings and caveats: Ophthalmopathy, as predicted by the model, came a median approximately 5.9 months after the prediction. Blood also showed most of the thyroid clonotypes that were expanded above 0.001.

The CDR3 length is 17 residues. V dropped 5 bases and J dropped 4; count of bases not matched to a gene: 14. The germline V gene has CDR1 SGHTA and CDR2 FQGNSA. RNA transcripts were the template for amplifying TCR beta CDR3 regions. The TCR CDR3 first-round RT-PCR relied on the HTBI primer set. TCRdb re-called the multiplex PCR reads with MiXCR, one entry per CDR3 protein. The sample lists some 760,000 distinct CDR3 sequences; approximately 15% were seen once. Stable Graves' hyperthyroidism meant no ophthalmopathy progression within 18 months. Exclusion followed for patients with uncontrolled infection, other autoimmune disease, pregnancy or lactation.

The V gene is TRBV7-2, the J gene TRBJ2-3; 8 bases are a match to TRBD2. The specimen sequenced was blood. This TCR was sampled from a woman aged 18 to 35 with Graves' hyperthyroidism. The CDR3 region has the DNA TGTGCCAGCAGCCTGGCCGGGACTAGTCTTCCTGCAGATACGCAGTATTTT. This sequence encodes CASSLAGTSLPADTQYF.